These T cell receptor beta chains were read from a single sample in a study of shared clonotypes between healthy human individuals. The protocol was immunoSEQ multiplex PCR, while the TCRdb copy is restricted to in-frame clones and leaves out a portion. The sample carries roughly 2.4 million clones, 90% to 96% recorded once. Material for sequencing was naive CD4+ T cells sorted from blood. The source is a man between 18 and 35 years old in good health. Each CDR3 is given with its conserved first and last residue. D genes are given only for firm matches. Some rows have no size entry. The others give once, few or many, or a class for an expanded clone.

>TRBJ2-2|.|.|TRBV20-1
CSARFRELFF
TGCAGTGCTAGATTCCGGGAGCTGTTTTTT
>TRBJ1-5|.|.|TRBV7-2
CASSLTGMARNQPQHF
TGTGCCAGCAGCTTAACGGGAATGGCCCGCAATCAGCCCCAGCATTTT
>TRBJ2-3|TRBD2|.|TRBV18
CASSGGASRTDTQYF
TGTGCCAGCTCCGGGGGGGCATCCCGCACAGATACGCAGTATTTT
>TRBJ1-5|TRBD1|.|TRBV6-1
CATGGNQPQHF
TGTGCTACAGGGGGAAATCAGCCCCAGCATTTT
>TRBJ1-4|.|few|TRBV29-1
CSVVVQGTSELFF
TGCAGCGTTGTCGTTCAGGGGACCTCGGAACTGTTTTTT
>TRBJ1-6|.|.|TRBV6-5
CASSQIAGDNSPLHF
TGTGCCAGCAGTCAGATAGCAGGAGATAATTCACCCCTCCACTTT
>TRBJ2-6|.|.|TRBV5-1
CASRPSQNNVLTF
TGCGCCAGCAGGCCTTCGCAGAATAACGTCCTGACTTTC
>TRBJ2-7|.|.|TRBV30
CAWATDGGTTYEQYF
TGTGCCTGGGCCACGGACGGGGGTACAACCTACGAGCAGTACTTC
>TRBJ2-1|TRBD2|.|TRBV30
CAWGTSGGKFF
TGTGCCTGGGGTACTAGCGGGGGGAAGTTCTTC
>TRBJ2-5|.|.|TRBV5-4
CASSVGHRQETQYF
TGTGCCAGCAGCGTGGGGCATCGGCAAGAGACCCAGTACTTC
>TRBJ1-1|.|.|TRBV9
CASSVGRGNTEAFF
TGTGCCAGCAGCGTAGGTAGGGGAAACACTGAAGCTTTCTTT
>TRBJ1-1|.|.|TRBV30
CAGWGRGNTEAFF
TGTGCCGGATGGGGGAGAGGGAACACTGAAGCTTTCTTT
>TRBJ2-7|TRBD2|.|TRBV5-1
CASTPGGIDEQYF
TGCGCCAGCACGCCCGGGGGGATCGACGAGCAGTACTTC
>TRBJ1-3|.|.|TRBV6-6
CASSFDGSSGNTIYF
TGTGCCAGCAGTTTCGACGGGAGCTCTGGAAACACCATATATTTT
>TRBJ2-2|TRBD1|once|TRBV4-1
CASSRLQGDSNTGELFF
TGCGCCAGCAGCCGCCTGCAGGGGGATTCGAACACCGGGGAGCTGTTTTTT
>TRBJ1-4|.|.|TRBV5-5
CASRLGGTGKLFF
TGTGCCAGCCGTTTAGGAGGGACTGGAAAACTGTTTTTT
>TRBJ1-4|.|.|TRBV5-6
CASSLRSGTSEKLFF
TGTGCCAGCAGCTTGCGGTCCGGGACCAGTGAAAAACTGTTTTTT
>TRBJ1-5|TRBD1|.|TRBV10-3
CATWDRAAAPQHF
TGTGCCACCTGGGACAGGGCCGCAGCGCCCCAGCATTTT
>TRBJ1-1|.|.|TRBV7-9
CASSAQVGTEAFF
TGTGCCAGCAGCGCACAGGTCGGCACTGAAGCTTTCTTT
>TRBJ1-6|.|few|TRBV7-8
CASSLGAGGSNSPLHF
TGTGCCAGCAGCTTAGGGGCAGGCGGTTCGAATTCACCCCTCCACTTT
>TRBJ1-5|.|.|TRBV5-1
CASSLGSDNQPQHF
TGCGCCAGCAGCTTGGGGTCAGACAATCAGCCCCAGCATTTT
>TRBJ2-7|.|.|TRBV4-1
CASSQEAGRTYEQYF
TGCGCCAGCAGCCAAGAAGCAGGGAGAACCTACGAGCAGTACTTC
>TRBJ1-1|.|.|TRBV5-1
CASSRQTTTGSGENTEAFF
TGCGCCAGCAGCAGACAAACGACGACAGGTAGTGGGGAGAACACTGAAGCTTTCTTT
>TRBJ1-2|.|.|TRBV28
CASRENYGYTF
TGTGCCAGCAGGGAGAACTATGGCTACACCTTC
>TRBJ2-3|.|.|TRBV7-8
CASSLGHFTDTQYF
TGTGCCAGCAGCCTCGGACACTTCACAGATACGCAGTATTTT
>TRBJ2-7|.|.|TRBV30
CAWSVQFGEQYF
TGTGCCTGGAGTGTACAATTTGGGGAGCAGTACTTC